A selection of T cell receptor beta chains follows, all from one sample in a study of monozygotic twins with inflammatory bowel disease. No DNA is given; TCRdb re-called the 5' RACE reads and lists each CDR3 protein once. Its table lists 110,000 to 150,000 distinct CDR3 sequences. Material for sequencing was blood. The receptors stem from a human donor with ulcerative colitis or Crohn's disease, or a healthy co-twin of an affected twin (not recorded which). Each CDR3 is given with its conserved first and last residue. Each record gives: V gene, clone size, J gene, CDR3 protein. The size entry is marked missing in some rows and otherwise reads once, few, many or a size class.

TRBV19	-	TRBJ1-1	CASSSGSVYPMNTEAFF
TRBV2	-	TRBJ2-3	CASSAWGDTQYF
TRBV4-1	medium-sized	TRBJ2-3	CASSQVQRPSTDTQYF
TRBV27	-	TRBJ2-1	CASSPHPNRGVNEQFF
TRBV29-1	-	TRBJ2-1	CSVELRVYNEQFF
TRBV28	-	TRBJ2-7	CASSFLVKVYEQYF
TRBV24-1	-	TRBJ2-2	CATSGGRTSGSSGELFF
TRBV27	-	TRBJ1-1	CASRPLATGTEAFF
TRBV5-1	-	TRBJ1-5	CASSGAGAPGEPQHF
TRBV7-6	-	TRBJ2-2	CASSLNPRGGNTGELFF
TRBV12-3/TRBV12-4	-	TRBJ1-2	CASSFRGYYGYTF
TRBV7-3	-	TRBJ2-3	CASSLELRDTQYF
TRBV2	-	TRBJ2-5	CASSDTGQGGLETQYF
TRBV11-2	-	TRBJ2-3	CASSLDPGLAGEFRADTQYF